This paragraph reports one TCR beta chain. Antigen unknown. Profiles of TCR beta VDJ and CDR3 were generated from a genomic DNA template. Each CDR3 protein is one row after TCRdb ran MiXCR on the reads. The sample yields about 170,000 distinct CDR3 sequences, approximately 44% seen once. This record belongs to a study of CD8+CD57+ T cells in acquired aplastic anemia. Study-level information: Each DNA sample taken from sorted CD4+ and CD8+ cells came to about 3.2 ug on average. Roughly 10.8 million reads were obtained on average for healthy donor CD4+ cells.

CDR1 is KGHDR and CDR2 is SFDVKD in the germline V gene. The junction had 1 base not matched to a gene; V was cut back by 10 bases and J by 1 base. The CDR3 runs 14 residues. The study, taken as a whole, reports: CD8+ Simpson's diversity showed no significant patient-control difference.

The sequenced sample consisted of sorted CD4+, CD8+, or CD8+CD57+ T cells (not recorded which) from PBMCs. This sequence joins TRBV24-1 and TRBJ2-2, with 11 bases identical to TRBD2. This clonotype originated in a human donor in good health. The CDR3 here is CATGLAVNTGELFF. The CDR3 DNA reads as TGTGCCACGGGACTAGCGGTGAACACCGGGGAGCTGTTTTTT.